This passage covers 3 T cell receptor beta chains from one sample sequenced in a study of control samples from healthy donors and cancer patients. The repertoire was sequenced with immunoSEQ multiplex PCR; TCRdb's copy has only in-frame clones and lacks some. The repertoire holds 100,000 to 150,000 clones, with nearly 90% as singletons. Sequencing was carried out using PBMCs. These receptors were taken from a man aged 45 to 65 with head and neck cancer.

The V call is TRBV7-2, the J call TRBJ2-1, with D perhaps assigned TRBD1 or TRBD2 (5 bases each). V lost 7 bases and J lost 2, with 12 bases in between. In germline, CDR1 is SGHTA, CDR2 FQGNSA. This CDR3 comprises 14 residues. This CDR3 reads CASNRDHTYNEQFF. CDR3 sequence (DNA): TGTGCCAGCAACCGGGACCATACCTACAATGAGCAGTTCTTC.

The chain joins TRBV5-6 to TRBJ1-3; no reliable D call. The CDR3 contains 14 residues. V lost 0 bases to trimming and J lost 2 bases, with 6 bases between them. Germline CDR1 SGHDT, CDR2 YYEEEE. CDR3 amino acids: CASSLVATGNTIYF. DNA for the CDR3: TGTGCCAGCAGCTTGGTAGCGACTGGAAACACCATATATTTT.

The genes are TRBV7-8 and TRBJ1-1; 7 positions match TRBD1. With V trimmed by 5 bases and J by 8 bases, 17 bases remained unmatched. Germline V gene sequence: CDR1 SGHVS, CDR2 FQNEAQ. The CDR3 has 16 amino acids. CDR3 bases: TGTGCCAGCAGCGGGTACAGGGGAAGAGGGCCTCACGAAGCTTTCTTT. Amino acid sequence: CASSGYRGRGPHEAFF.